This TCR beta chain is drawn from a study of technical replicates of blood from a few donors. The length of the CDR3 is 13 residues. Trimming left V 3 bases short and J 1 base short, with 8 bases between. CDR1 is SGHDT and CDR2 is YYEEEE in the germline V gene. The table came from immunoSEQ multiplex PCR; TCRdb's copy has only in-frame clones and leaves some out. The profile shows about 81,000 clones, 95% of them singletons. J is TRBJ2-7 and V is TRBV5-6, with a possible D match to TRBD2 (5 bases). Sequenced input: T cells isolated from PBMCs. The receptor's source is a human donor in good health. CDR3 DNA: TGTGCCAGCAGCTACGGGGTGTCCTACGAGCAGTACTTC. Translation: CASSYGVSYEQYF.